A single sample is the source of the 16 T cell receptor beta chains below, sequenced in a study of cytotoxic CD8 clonotypes in ibrutinib-treated CLL. Sequencing was performed with immunoSEQ multiplex PCR; in TCRdb, only in-frame clones are kept and a portion is missing. The sample lists roughly 170,000 clones, 84% occurring once. The input for sequencing was PBMCs, taken after 24 months of ibrutinib treatment. These receptors were collected from a human donor with chronic lymphocytic leukemia.

The chain uses TRBV27 and TRBJ1-2; the D gene is possibly TRBD1 (6 bases). CDR1 is MNHEY, CDR2 SMNVEV, per germline (reference sequence). CDR3 length: 11 residues. The germline V and J ends were trimmed by 9 bases and 7 bases, with 12 bases remaining between them. As DNA, the CDR3 is TGTGCCAGTTCACAGGGACTTGGCTACACCTTC. Its translation: CASSQGLGYTF.

This clone has just a few counts. The V and J genes are TRBV29-1 and TRBJ1-1, with 10 bases matching TRBD1. Looked up from germline, CDR1 is SQVTM and CDR2 is ANQGSEA. V lost 8 bases, J lost 1 base, and 4 bases stayed unmatched. The CDR3 has 13 residues. The CDR3 loop is CSIRTGGNTEAFF. The CDR3 bases are TGCAGCATCAGGACAGGGGGGAACACTGAAGCTTTCTTT.

This clone has a single count. The J gene is TRBJ1-4, the V gene TRBV5-4; D not certain. The CDR3 length is 14 residues. The V and J ends lost 4 bases and 7 bases respectively, with 14 bases between them. Germline V gene sequence: CDR1 SGHNT, CDR2 YYREEE (reference sequence). The CDR3 DNA sequence: TGTGCCAGCAGCCCCACTGGGTCTAGTGAAAAACTGTTTTTT. It encodes CASSPTGSSEKLFF.

The chain has TRBV20-1 and TRBJ2-1; the D is unclear. Germline-derived CDR1 and CDR2 are DFQATT and SNEGSKA (reference sequence). Deletions cut 3 bases from V and 7 bases from J, with 7 bases between. The CDR3 length is 11 residues. The CDR3, as DNA: TGCAGTGCTAGGTTAAGGAATGAGCAGTTCTTC. Amino acid sequence: CSARLRNEQFF.

V is TRBV7-3 and J is TRBJ1-2, with D perhaps matching TRBD1 (5 bases). This CDR3 region has 12 residues. CDR1 SGHTA and CDR2 FQGTGA come from the germline V gene. Trimming took off 5 bases at V and 10 bases at J, with 14 bases between the two ends. The CDR3 sequence: CASSPGEGTYTF. Written as DNA, the CDR3 is TGTGCCAGCAGCCCGGGGGAAGGGACCTACACCTTC.

This clone was picked up one time. DNA of the CDR3: TGTGCCAGCAGTTACGGCCCAGGGTCCGTCTCCTACGAGCAGTACTTC. Translated: CASSYGPGSVSYEQYF. V is TRBV6-5 and J is TRBJ2-7, with D tentatively TRBD1 (5 bases). The germline V gene encodes CDR1 MNHEY and CDR2 SVGAGI. V gave up 2 bases and J gave up 0 bases, with 14 bases separating them. CDR3 length: 16 residues.

The rearrangement joins TRBV10-3 to TRBJ1-5, with 10 nucleotides matching TRBD1. The CDR3 sequence is 16 residues long. V dropped 6 bases and J dropped 7; count of bases not matched to a gene: 12. Germline loops: CDR1 ENHRY, CDR2 SYGVKD. The CDR3 here is CAISPSRDRGVQPQHF. The CDR3, as DNA: TGTGCCATCAGCCCGTCCCGGGACAGGGGTGTGCAGCCCCAGCATTTT.

The chain carries TRBV11-3 and TRBJ2-7, with a tentative D call TRBD2 (6 bases). Germline V gives CDR1 SGHNT, CDR2 YENEEA. V lost 6 bases, J lost 8 bases, and 8 bases lay in between. This CDR3 is 10 amino acids long. This CDR3 reads CASRRGKQYF. The CDR3 DNA is TGTGCCAGCAGGCGGGGCAAGCAGTACTTC.

The chain links TRBV5-1 to TRBJ2-3; D perhaps matches TRBD1 (5 bases). The V and J ends lost 4 bases and 4 bases respectively, with 7 bases between them. Germline lookup yields CDR1 SGHRS and CDR2 YFSETQ. The CDR3 is 12 amino acids. Here the CDR3 reads CASSVGPDTQYF. DNA for the CDR3: TGCGCCAGCAGCGTGGGGCCAGATACGCAGTATTTT.

This clone was picked up a small number of times. The CDR3 protein is CASSGGAVTYGYTF. The CDR3, as DNA: TGTGCCAGCAGTGGGGGGGCAGTAACCTATGGCTACACCTTC. The chain carries TRBV6-1 and TRBJ1-2; D possibly corresponds to TRBD1 (6 bases). Germline lookup yields CDR1 MNHNS and CDR2 SASEGT. The CDR3 sequence is 14 residues long. V lost 4 bases and J 4 bases, leaving 13 bases between the germline ends.

The rearrangement joins TRBV28 to TRBJ2-2; possible D gene TRBD2, 5 bases. V was cut by 6 bases and J by 0 bases, with 8 bases left in between. The CDR3 totals 14 residues. From germline, CDR1 is MDHEN and CDR2 SYDVKM. The CDR3 sequence is CASSGDPNTGELFF. CDR3 nucleotides: TGTGCCAGCAGCGGGGATCCGAACACCGGGGAGCTGTTTTTT.

This clone was seen more than once but under ten times. The chain joins TRBV4-3 to TRBJ2-2; D unclear. In germline, CDR1 is LGHNA, CDR2 YSLEER. The V end lost 4 bases, the J end lost 7 bases, and 10 bases lay between the germline ends. There are 13 residues in the CDR3. This CDR3 reads CASSPLGIGELFF. CDR3 DNA sequence: TGCGCCAGCAGCCCGCTGGGGATCGGGGAGCTGTTTTTT.

This chain connects TRBV7-9 to TRBJ2-7; 9 bases line up with TRBD2. Trimming at V came to 5 bases and at J to 1 base, leaving 6 bases not matched to a gene. CDR1 is SEHNR, CDR2 FQNEAQ, per germline (reference sequence). This CDR3 has 15 residues. The CDR3 coding sequence is TGTGCCAGCAGCGCAGATAGCGGGAGTTCCTACGAGCAGTACTTC. It yields the protein CASSADSGSSYEQYF.

The chain links TRBV6-1 to TRBJ2-1, with 7 bases identical to TRBD1. This CDR3 is 14 amino acids long. Germline CDR1 reads MNHNS; CDR2 reads SASEGT. V was clipped by 8 bases and J by 10 bases; unmatched bases: 14. CDR3 DNA sequence: TGTGCCAGCCAAAAAGGGGGCAGGGTTGAGGAGCAGTTCTTC. Translated: CASQKGGRVEEQFF.

This chain's CDR3 is CASSEGWDRTYEQYF. The CDR3 region has the DNA TGTGCCAGCAGTGAAGGATGGGACCGCACCTACGAGCAGTACTTC. V gene TRBV6-1 combines with J gene TRBJ2-7; possibly TRBD1 or TRBD2 for D (5 bases each). This CDR3 has 15 amino acids. Germline CDR1 and CDR2: MNHNS and SASEGT. The V end lost 1 base, the J end lost 2 bases, and 12 bases lay between the germline ends.

This chain links TRBV15 with TRBJ2-5; D not resolved. Between the trimmed V and J ends, which lost 5 bases and 3 bases, there was a span of 10 bases. From germline, CDR1 is LNHNV and CDR2 YYDKDF (reference sequence). CDR3 size: 13 residues. The CDR3 nucleotides read TGTGCCACCAGCCTTGTCCAGGAAGAGACCCAGTACTTC. It codes for CATSLVQEETQYF.